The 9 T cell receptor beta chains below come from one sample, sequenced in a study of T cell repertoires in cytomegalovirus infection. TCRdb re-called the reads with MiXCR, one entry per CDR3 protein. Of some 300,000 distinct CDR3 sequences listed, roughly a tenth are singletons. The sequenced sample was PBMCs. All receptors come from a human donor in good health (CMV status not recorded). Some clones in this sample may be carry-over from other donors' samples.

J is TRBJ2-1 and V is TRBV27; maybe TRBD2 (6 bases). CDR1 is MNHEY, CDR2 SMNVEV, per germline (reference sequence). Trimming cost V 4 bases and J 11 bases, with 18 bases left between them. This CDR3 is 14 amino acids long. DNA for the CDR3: TGTGCCAGCAGTTCCTTTCGGGACTCCTCTAAGCAGTTCTTC. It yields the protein CASSSFRDSSKQFF.

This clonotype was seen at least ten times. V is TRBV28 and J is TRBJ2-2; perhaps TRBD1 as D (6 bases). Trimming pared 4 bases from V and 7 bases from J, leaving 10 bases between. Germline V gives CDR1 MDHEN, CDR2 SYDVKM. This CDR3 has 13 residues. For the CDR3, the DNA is TGTGCCAGCAGTTCCCAGGGGCGCGGGGAGCTGTTTTTT. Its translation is CASSSQGRGELFF.

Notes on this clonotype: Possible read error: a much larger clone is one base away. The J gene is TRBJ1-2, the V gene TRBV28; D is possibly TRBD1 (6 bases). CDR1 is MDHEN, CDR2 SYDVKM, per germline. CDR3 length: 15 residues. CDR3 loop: CASGLLGGTNYGYTF. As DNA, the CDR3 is TGTGCCAGCGGTTTACTGGGGGGGACAAACTATGGCTACACCTTC.

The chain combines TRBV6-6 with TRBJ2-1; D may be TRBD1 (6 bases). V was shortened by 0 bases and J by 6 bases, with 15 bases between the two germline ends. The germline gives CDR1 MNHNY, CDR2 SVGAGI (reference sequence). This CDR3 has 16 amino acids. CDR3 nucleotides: TGTGCCAGCAGTTACTCGGGACGGCGACAGGCCAATGAGCAGTTCTTC. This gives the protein CASSYSGRRQANEQFF.

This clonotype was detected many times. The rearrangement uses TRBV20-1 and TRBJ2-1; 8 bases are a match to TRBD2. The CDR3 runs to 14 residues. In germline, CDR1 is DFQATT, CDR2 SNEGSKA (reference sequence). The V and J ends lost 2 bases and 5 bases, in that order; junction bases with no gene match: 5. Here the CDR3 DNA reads TGCAGTGCTAGAAGTAGCGGGGACGACAATGAGCAGTTCTTC. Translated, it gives CSARSSGDDNEQFF.

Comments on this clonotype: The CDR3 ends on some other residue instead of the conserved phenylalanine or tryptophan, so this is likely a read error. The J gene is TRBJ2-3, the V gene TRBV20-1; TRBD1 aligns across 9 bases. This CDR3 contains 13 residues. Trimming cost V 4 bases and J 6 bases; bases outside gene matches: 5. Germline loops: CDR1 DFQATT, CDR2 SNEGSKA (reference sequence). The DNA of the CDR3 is TGCAGTGCTAAGAGACAGGGGGGGGATACGCAGTATTCT. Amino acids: CSAKRQGGDTQYS.

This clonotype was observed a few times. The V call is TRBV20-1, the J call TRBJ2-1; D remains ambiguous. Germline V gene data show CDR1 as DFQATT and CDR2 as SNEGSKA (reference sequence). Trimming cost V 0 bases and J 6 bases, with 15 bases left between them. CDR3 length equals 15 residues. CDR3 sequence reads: CSARDLEAAGNEQFF. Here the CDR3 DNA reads TGCAGTGCTAGAGATTTGGAAGCAGCCGGCAATGAGCAGTTCTTC.

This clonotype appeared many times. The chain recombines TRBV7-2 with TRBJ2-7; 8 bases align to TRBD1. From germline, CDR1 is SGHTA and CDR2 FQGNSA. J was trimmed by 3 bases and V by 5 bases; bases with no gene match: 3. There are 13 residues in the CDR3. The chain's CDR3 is CASSRTGYYEQYV. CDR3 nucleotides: TGTGCCAGCAGCCGGACAGGGTACTACGAGCAGTACGTC.

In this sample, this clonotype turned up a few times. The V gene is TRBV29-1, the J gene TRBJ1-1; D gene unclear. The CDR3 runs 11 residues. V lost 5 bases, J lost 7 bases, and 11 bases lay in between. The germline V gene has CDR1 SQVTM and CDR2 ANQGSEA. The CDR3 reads CSVYKGIEAFF. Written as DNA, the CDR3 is TGCAGCGTTTATAAAGGTATTGAAGCTTTCTTT.